This T cell receptor (beta chain) was obtained from a study of blood T cells in healthy people across ages. Study details: Capture by template switching was about one barcoded beta molecule per two T cells.

Study results and caveats: Diversity estimates from one million T cells were considered underestimates. In older individuals, TCR beta diversity per million T cells was lower, falling roughly linearly with age. Donor CMV status was unknown, possibly confounding expanded clonotype changes.

Note on this clonotype: The antigen is not known.

PCR was performed a second time for roughly 7 to 11 cycles using a sample-barcoded 5' primer and a J-beta primer mix. TCRdb re-called the 5' RACE reads with MiXCR, one entry per CDR3 protein. Here the sample spans hundreds of thousands of distinct CDR3 sequences, around a fifth being singletons. The material sequenced was blood. The receptor's source is a man between 65 and 80 years old in good health.

This CDR3 reads CASSLVRGWDEQFF. In DNA form, the CDR3 reads TGTGCCAGCAGCCTCGTTCGGGGTTGGGATGAGCAGTTCTTC. The V gene is TRBV27, the J gene TRBJ2-5; D might be TRBD2 (5 bases). The DNA end is a closer match to TRBJ2-1, so the J assignment may be wrong. Germline V lookup: CDR1 MNHEY, CDR2 SMNVEV (reference sequence). The CDR3 length is 14 residues.